The 29 T cell receptor beta chains reported below all come from one sample, sequenced in a study of shared clonotypes between healthy human individuals. Data came from immunoSEQ multiplex PCR; TCRdb stores just in-frame clones and leaves some out. The sample lists some 2,000,000 clones; around 95% were seen once. Sequenced: naive CD4+ T cells sorted from blood. Subset described: CD45RA+ positively selected. These receptors all come from a man aged 18 to 35 in good health.

The V and J genes are TRBV2 and TRBJ1-2, with 8 nucleotides matching TRBD1. Germline CDR1 SNHLY, CDR2 FYNNEI. The V and J ends lost 6 bases and 4 bases, in that order; junction bases with no gene match: 7. The CDR3 runs to 14 residues. CDR3 sequence (DNA): TGTGCCAGCAGGGCCCGGACAGGGAGCTATGGCTACACCTTC. Protein product: CASRARTGSYGYTF.

The genes are TRBV28 and TRBJ1-5; D might be TRBD1 (6 bases). The CDR3 consists of 16 residues. V lost 7 bases and J 7 bases, leaving 23 bases between the germline ends. In germline, CDR1 is MDHEN, CDR2 SYDVKM. The CDR3 DNA follows: TGTGCCAGCACCGGTCAGATTCCGGGGGGGGGCCAGCCCCAGCATTTT. This gives the protein CASTGQIPGGGQPQHF.

The gene calls are TRBV5-1 and TRBJ2-5, with D maybe TRBD2 (7 bases). Per germline, CDR1 SGHRS and CDR2 YFSETQ. The CDR3 is 15 amino acids. The V end lost 4 bases, the J end lost 4 bases, and 17 bases lay between the germline ends. CDR3 nucleotide sequence: TGCGCCAGCAGCCCCCCGGCGGGGGCCCGAGAGACCCAGTACTTC. Translation gives CASSPPAGARETQYF.

This clone was found once. This rearrangement joins TRBV7-2 to TRBJ2-2; TRBD1 matches 9 bases. The CDR3 totals 15 residues. J gave up 10 bases and V 4 bases, and 10 bases lay outside the gene matches. Germline CDR1 and CDR2: SGHTA and FQGNSA. The CDR3 DNA sequence: TGTGCCAGCAGCTCCCGGGACAGGGCTCTCCAGGAGCTGTTTTTT. Translated: CASSSRDRALQELFF.

The CDR3 region has the DNA TGCAGCGTTGCAGCCGGGGCCCCTTTTGGGAATGAGCAGTTCTTC. Amino acids: CSVAAGAPFGNEQFF. The chain links TRBV29-1 to TRBJ2-1; the D call may be TRBD1 or TRBD2 (5 bases each). Trimming stripped 4 bases from V and 7 bases from J, with 20 bases between. Germline-derived CDR1 and CDR2 are SQVTM and ANQGSEA. This CDR3 is built from 15 residues.

V is TRBV9 and J is TRBJ1-3; D gene unclear. Trimming shortened V by 0 bases and J by 4 bases, and 11 bases separated the two germline ends. The CDR3 is 15 amino acids. Germline V CDR1 and CDR2: SGDLS, YYNGEE. In DNA form, the CDR3 reads TGTGCCAGCAGCGTAGGACCAAGCGGGGGAAACACCATATATTTT. The encoded protein is CASSVGPSGGNTIYF.

The rearrangement joins TRBV29-1 to TRBJ1-1, with no clear D. The CDR3 has 11 amino acids. Between the trimmed V and J ends, which lost 6 bases and 11 bases, there was a span of 16 bases. CDR1 is SQVTM and CDR2 is ANQGSEA in the germline V gene. CDR3 sequence (DNA): TGCAGCGTCGTAACCGTACCGAAGGCTTTCTTT. Translation: CSVVTVPKAFF. The variable domain in full, with the rest retrieved from reference TRBV29-1 and TRBJ1-1, is SAVISQKPSRDICQRGTSLTIQCQVDSQVTMMFWYRQQPGQSLTLIATANQGSEATYESGFVIDKFPISRPNLTFSTLTVSNMSPEDSSIYLCSVVTVPKAFFGQGTRLTVV.

The chain couples TRBV28 to TRBJ1-4; D not resolved. The germline V gene has CDR1 MDHEN and CDR2 SYDVKM. The V and J ends lost 5 bases and 6 bases respectively, with 13 bases between them. The CDR3 has 14 residues. As DNA, the CDR3 is TGTGCCAGCAGTGTCCCGGGAAACTATGAAAAACTGTTTTTT. Its protein is CASSVPGNYEKLFF.

The chain combines TRBV18 with TRBJ1-2; D unresolved. The CDR3 consists of 14 residues. The V gene lost 2 bases and the J gene lost 6 bases, with 13 bases spanning the gap. Germline V gene lookup returns CDR1 KGHSH and CDR2 LQKENI. CDR3 protein: CASSPDQIPHGYTF. CDR3 DNA sequence: TGTGCCAGCTCACCAGACCAAATCCCTCATGGCTACACCTTC.

The chain combines TRBV4-1 with TRBJ1-6, with a possible D match to TRBD1 (5 bases). Germline CDR1 is MGHRA and CDR2 is YSYEKL. V was cut by 0 bases and J by 10 bases, with 13 bases left in between. CDR3 length: 15 residues. CDR3 in DNA: TGCGCCAGCAGCCAAGATGTGGGGGTGGGGTCACCCCTCCACTTT. Translated, it gives CASSQDVGVGSPLHF.

The J gene is TRBJ1-2, the V gene TRBV6-5, with a weak D call TRBD1 (6 bases). The CDR3 consists of 15 residues. The V end lost 2 bases, the J end lost 8 bases, and 18 bases lay between the germline ends. Germline V gene data show CDR1 as MNHEY and CDR2 as SVGAGI. The DNA for the CDR3 is TGTGCCAGCAGTTACGGTCGGGACATAAGTTCGGGCTACACCTTC. Its translation: CASSYGRDISSGYTF.

The V and J genes are TRBV5-4 and TRBJ1-4; 8 bases are a match to TRBD1. Per germline, CDR1 SGHNT and CDR2 YYREEE (reference sequence). J gave up 10 bases and V 4 bases, and 6 bases lay outside the gene matches. This CDR3 comprises 13 residues. This CDR3 is CASSIQGEVKLFF. In DNA form, the CDR3 reads TGTGCCAGCAGCATACAGGGGGAAGTAAAACTGTTTTTT.

This chain links TRBV7-2 with TRBJ1-6; D is unresolved. The V end was cut by 5 bases, the J end by 11 bases, with 13 bases between. The CDR3 spans 13 residues. The germline gives CDR1 SGHTA, CDR2 FQGNSA. The CDR3 nucleotides read TGTGCCAGCAGCCCCGGCGAGGCTGCACCCCTCCACTTT. Translated, it gives CASSPGEAAPLHF. Combining the CDR3 with reference TRBV7-2 and TRBJ1-6 gives the whole variable domain GAGVSQSPSNKVTEKGKDVELRCDPISGHTALYWYRQSLGQGLEFLIYFQGNSAPDKSGLPSDRFSAERTGGSVSTLTIQRTQQEDSAVYLCASSPGEAAPLHFGNGTRLTVT.

This clone has just one count. The chain joins TRBV13 to TRBJ2-1, with 8 positions matching TRBD1. The CDR3 is 19 residues long. Germline-derived CDR1 and CDR2 are PRHDT and FYEKMQ (reference sequence). V gave up 0 bases and J gave up 5 bases; unmatched junction bases: 15. DNA for the CDR3: TGTGCCAGCAGCTTAGGCCCACAGGGGGTGGTGATATACAACAATGAGCAGTTCTTC. This encodes CASSLGPQGVVIYNNEQFF.

V is TRBV28 and J is TRBJ1-5, with D maybe TRBD1 (6 bases). This CDR3 comprises 15 residues. Germline CDR1 reads MDHEN; CDR2 reads SYDVKM. Trimming removed 2 bases from V and 7 bases from J, with 15 bases in between. This chain's CDR3 is CASSLGPGAGQPQHF. CDR3 sequence (DNA): TGTGCCAGCAGTTTAGGACCAGGGGCCGGACAGCCCCAGCATTTT.

V gene TRBV7-2 combines with J gene TRBJ2-1; D call uncertain. Between the trimmed V and J ends, which lost 5 bases and 0 bases, there was a span of 11 bases. The length of the CDR3 is 15 residues. Germline V CDR1 and CDR2: SGHTA, FQGNSA. The CDR3 DNA reads TGTGCCAGCAGCCCTCAAGTGCACTCCTACAATGAGCAGTTCTTC. Translated: CASSPQVHSYNEQFF.

This chain connects TRBV27 to TRBJ1-6; TRBD1 matches at 10 bases. CDR3 length equals 16 residues. Germline values: CDR1 MNHEY, CDR2 SMNVEV (reference sequence). The V segment lost 5 bases and the J segment 11 bases; nucleotides outside the gene matches: 12. CDR3 region: CASSPPSGTGVPPLHF. CDR3 bases: TGTGCCAGCAGTCCTCCTTCCGGGACAGGGGTGCCACCCCTCCACTTT.

The chain recombines TRBV7-9 with TRBJ2-7, with D maybe TRBD1 (5 bases). This CDR3 spans 17 amino acids. The germline gives CDR1 SEHNR, CDR2 FQNEAQ (reference sequence). Between the trimmed V and J ends, which lost 1 base and 1 base, there was a span of 17 bases. The CDR3: CASSLVEWGGRSYEQYF. As DNA, the CDR3 is TGTGCCAGCAGCTTAGTGGAGTGGGGCGGACGTTCCTACGAGCAGTACTTC.

This chain joins TRBV7-8 and TRBJ1-2, with D perhaps matching TRBD1 (5 bases). The CDR3 totals 16 residues. CDR1 is SGHVS, CDR2 FQNEAQ, per germline. Trimming took off 4 bases at V and 4 bases at J, with 19 bases between the two ends. Here the CDR3 DNA reads TGTGCCAGCAGCTCAAACGACAGAGTGATTCTCTATGGCTACACCTTC. Its protein product is CASSSNDRVILYGYTF. The whole variable domain, remainder taken from reference TRBV7-8 and TRBJ1-2, is GAGVSQSPRYKVAKRGQDVALRCDPISGHVSLFWYQQALGQGPEFLTYFQNEAQLDKSGLPSDRFFAERPEGSVSTLKIQRTQQEDSAVYLCASSSNDRVILYGYTFGSGTRLTVV.

The rearrangement uses TRBV10-3 and TRBJ1-2, with 8 bases matching TRBD1. This CDR3 is 16 amino acids long. CDR1 is ENHRY and CDR2 is SYGVKD in the germline V gene. Trimming cost V 3 bases and J 8 bases; bases outside gene matches: 14. CDR3 coding DNA: TGTGCCATCAGTGACTCCCCAGGGGGCATAGATCAAGGCTACACCTTC. Its protein is CAISDSPGGIDQGYTF.

To note about this clone: A read error is possible here, since a much larger clone lies one base away. Other DNA variants within this sample encode the same CDR3. The chain has TRBV2 and TRBJ2-1; D gene unclear. The CDR3 covers 11 residues. Germline CDR1 is SNHLY and CDR2 is FYNNEI. Trimming took off 5 bases at V and 4 bases at J, with 3 bases between the two ends. The DNA for the CDR3 is TGTGCCAGCAGTTCGTACAATGAGCAGTTCTTC. This gives the protein CASSSYNEQFF.

The chain links TRBV7-8 to TRBJ1-1; weak D call: TRBD1 (6 bases). This CDR3 has 15 amino acids. Trimming took off 3 bases at V and 1 base at J, with 12 bases between the two ends. Germline V gives CDR1 SGHVS, CDR2 FQNEAQ. The CDR3 is CASSFSVRGNTEAFF. The CDR3 region has the DNA TGTGCCAGCAGCTTCTCTGTCAGGGGGAACACTGAAGCTTTCTTT.

The rearrangement joins TRBV14 to TRBJ2-7; possible D gene TRBD1, 5 bases. V gave up 1 base and J gave up 6 bases, with 10 bases separating them. There are 13 residues in the CDR3. Germline V gene data show CDR1 as SGHDN and CDR2 as FVKESK. CDR3 DNA sequence: TGTGCCAGCAGCCAAGTGGGTAGGGGCGAGCAGTACTTC. This encodes CASSQVGRGEQYF.

This chain uses TRBV30 with TRBJ1-4; tentative D call: TRBD1 (5 bases). Germline V lookup: CDR1 GTSNPN, CDR2 SVGIG (reference sequence). V shed 5 bases and J shed 0 bases, with 7 bases lying between them. The CDR3 loop spans 13 amino acids. The CDR3 sequence: CAWAGTTNEKLFF. CDR3 DNA sequence: TGTGCCTGGGCAGGGACAACTAATGAAAAACTGTTTTTT. Full variable domain (rest looked up from reference TRBV30 and TRBJ1-4): SQTIHQWPATLVQPVGSPLSLECTVEGTSNPNLYWYRQAAGRGLQLLFYSVGIGQISSEVPQNLSASRPQDRQFILSSKKLLLSDSGFYLCAWAGTTNEKLFFGSGTQLSVL.

This clone is a singleton in its sample. Different DNA sequences within this sample yield the same CDR3. The rearrangement uses TRBV18 and TRBJ1-1, with TRBD1 as a possible D gene (5 bases). This CDR3 is built from 14 residues. V was pared by 6 bases and J by 0 bases, with 11 bases between. CDR1 KGHSH and CDR2 LQKENI come from the germline V gene. The CDR3 protein is CASSPQGMNTEAFF. In nucleotides, the CDR3 is TGTGCCAGCTCGCCTCAGGGAATGAACACTGAAGCTTTCTTT.

This sequence joins TRBV5-1 and TRBJ2-7; no clear D gene. Germline V gene data show CDR1 as SGHRS and CDR2 as YFSETQ. The CDR3 covers 13 residues. V was clipped by 6 bases and J by 4 bases, with 14 bases between them. The CDR3 region has the DNA TGCGCCAGCACCTTAACGGTGGGGTACGAGCAGTACTTC. This sequence encodes CASTLTVGYEQYF.

The V and J genes are TRBV28 and TRBJ2-7; D is perhaps TRBD2 (6 bases). CDR1 is MDHEN and CDR2 is SYDVKM in the germline V gene. The CDR3 covers 15 residues. V lost 1 base and J lost 2, with 12 bases in between. The CDR3 loop reads CASSLFGSGAYEQYF. The DNA for the CDR3 is TGTGCCAGCAGTTTATTTGGTAGCGGAGCCTACGAGCAGTACTTC.

This chain connects TRBV7-3 to TRBJ2-7; weak D call: TRBD2 (6 bases). CDR3 length: 14 residues. Germline CDR1 is SGHTA and CDR2 is FQGTGA. The V end lost 5 bases, the J end lost 0 bases, and 11 bases lay between the germline ends. CDR3 region: CASSPGAHSYEQYF. CDR3 nucleotide sequence: TGTGCCAGCAGCCCGGGAGCCCACTCCTACGAGCAGTACTTC.

J is TRBJ1-1 and V is TRBV6-1; TRBD1 might be the D (6 bases). This CDR3 has 15 amino acids. The germline V gene has CDR1 MNHNS and CDR2 SASEGT. The ends were cut back, 3 bases at V and 4 bases at J, with 15 bases in the middle. CDR3 sequence reads: CASSETQGVGTEAFF. The DNA for the CDR3 is TGTGCCAGCAGTGAGACACAGGGTGTGGGCACTGAAGCTTTCTTT.